This TCR beta chain emerged from a study of blood T cell repertoires in COVID-19. Overall study: The origin of the acute and convalescent COVID-19 samples was the United States, Italy and Spain. PBMCs, B-cell-depleted T cells, or T cells were the source of the cDNA or gDNA that made up the material.

In the authors' methods: Estimation of nucleated cell counts was performed using reference gene primer amplification. Produced via immunoSEQ multiplex PCR; TCRdb's table is partial and in-frame only. The DNA gave D and trimming, while V, J and clone size come from that table. The sample shows 150,000 or so clones, 85% to 90% of them seen only once. About this clone itself: Distinct nucleotide sequences in the sample also encode this CDR3.

CDR1 is SGDLS, CDR2 YYNGEE, per germline. V shed 3 bases and J 5 bases; nucleotides not matched to a gene: 6. The CDR3 consists of 16 residues. The sequenced material came from peripheral blood. This rearrangement joins TRBV9 to TRBJ2-2; TRBD2 agrees at 11 bases. The clonotype originates from a man in his fifties with active or convalescent COVID-19. CDR3 DNA: TGTGCCAGCAGCGCCGGACTAGCGGGTTTTACCGGGGAGCTGTTTTTT. Its protein product is CASSAGLAGFTGELFF.